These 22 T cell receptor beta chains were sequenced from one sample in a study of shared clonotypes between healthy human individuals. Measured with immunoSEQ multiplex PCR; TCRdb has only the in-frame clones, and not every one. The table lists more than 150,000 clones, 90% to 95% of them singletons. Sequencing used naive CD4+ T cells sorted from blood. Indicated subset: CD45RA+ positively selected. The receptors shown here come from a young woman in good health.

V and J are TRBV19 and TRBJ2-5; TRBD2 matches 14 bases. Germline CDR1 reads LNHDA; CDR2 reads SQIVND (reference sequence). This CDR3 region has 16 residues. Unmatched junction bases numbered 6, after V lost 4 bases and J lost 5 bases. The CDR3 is CASSRGLAGVRETQYF. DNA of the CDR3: TGTGCCAGTAGTAGGGGACTAGCGGGAGTTCGGGAGACCCAGTACTTC.

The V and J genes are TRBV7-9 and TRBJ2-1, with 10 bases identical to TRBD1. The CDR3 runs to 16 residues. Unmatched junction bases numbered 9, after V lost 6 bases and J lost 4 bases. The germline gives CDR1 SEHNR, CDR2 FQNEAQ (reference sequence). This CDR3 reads CASSDRGQGGYNEQFF. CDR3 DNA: TGTGCCAGCAGTGATAGAGGACAGGGGGGTTACAATGAGCAGTTCTTC.

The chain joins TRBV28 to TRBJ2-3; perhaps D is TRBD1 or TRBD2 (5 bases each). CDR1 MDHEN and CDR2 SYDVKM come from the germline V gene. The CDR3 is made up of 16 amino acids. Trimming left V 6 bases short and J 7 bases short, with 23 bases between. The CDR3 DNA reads TGTGCCAGCAGCCCGCGGCCCGGTCAGGGACGAAATACGCAGTATTTT. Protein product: CASSPRPGQGRNTQYF. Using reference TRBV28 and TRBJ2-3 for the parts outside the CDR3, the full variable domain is DVKVTQSSRYLVKRTGEKVFLECVQDMDHENMFWYRQDPGLGLRLIYFSYDVKMKEKGDIPEGYSVSREKKERFSLILESASTNQTSMYLCASSPRPGQGRNTQYFGPGTRLTVL.

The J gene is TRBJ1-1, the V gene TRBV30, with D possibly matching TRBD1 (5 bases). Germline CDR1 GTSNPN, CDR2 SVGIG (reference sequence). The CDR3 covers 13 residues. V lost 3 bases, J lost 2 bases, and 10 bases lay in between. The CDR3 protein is CAWRGQENTEAFF. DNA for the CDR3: TGTGCCTGGAGGGGGCAGGAAAACACTGAAGCTTTCTTT. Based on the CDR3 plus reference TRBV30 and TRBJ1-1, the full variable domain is SQTIHQWPATLVQPVGSPLSLECTVEGTSNPNLYWYRQAAGRGLQLLFYSVGIGQISSEVPQNLSASRPQDRQFILSSKKLLLSDSGFYLCAWRGQENTEAFFGQGTRLTVV.

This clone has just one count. The CDR3 is CASSLARTPNSYEQYF. CDR3 in DNA: TGTGCCAGCAGCTTAGCAAGGACACCGAACTCCTACGAGCAGTACTTC. The V and J genes are TRBV7-8 and TRBJ2-7; D might be TRBD1 (5 bases). This CDR3 is built from 16 residues. From germline, CDR1 is SGHVS and CDR2 FQNEAQ. V was pared by 0 bases and J by 0 bases, with 12 bases between. The full variable domain, its missing parts supplied by reference TRBV7-8 and TRBJ2-7, is GAGVSQSPRYKVAKRGQDVALRCDPISGHVSLFWYQQALGQGPEFLTYFQNEAQLDKSGLPSDRFFAERPEGSVSTLKIQRTQQEDSAVYLCASSLARTPNSYEQYFGPGTRLTVT.

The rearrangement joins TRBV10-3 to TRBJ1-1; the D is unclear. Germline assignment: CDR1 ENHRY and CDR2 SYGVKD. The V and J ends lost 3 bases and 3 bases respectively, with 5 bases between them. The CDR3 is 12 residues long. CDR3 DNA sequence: TGTGCCATCAGTGATGGGTACACTGAAGCTTTCTTT. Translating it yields CAISDGYTEAFF.

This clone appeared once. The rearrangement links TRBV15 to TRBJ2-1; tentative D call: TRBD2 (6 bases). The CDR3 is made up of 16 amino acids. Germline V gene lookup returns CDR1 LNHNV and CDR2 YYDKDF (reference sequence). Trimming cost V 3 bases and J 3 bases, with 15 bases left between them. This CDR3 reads CATSSRGGTYYNEQFF. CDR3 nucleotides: TGTGCCACCAGCAGCAGAGGAGGGACTTACTACAATGAGCAGTTCTTC.

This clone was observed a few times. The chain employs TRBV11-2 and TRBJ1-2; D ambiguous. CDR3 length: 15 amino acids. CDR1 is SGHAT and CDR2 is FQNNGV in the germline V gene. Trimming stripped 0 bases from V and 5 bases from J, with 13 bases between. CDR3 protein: CASSLDRTGGYGYTF. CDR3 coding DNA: TGTGCCAGCAGCTTAGACAGGACCGGCGGGTATGGCTACACCTTC.

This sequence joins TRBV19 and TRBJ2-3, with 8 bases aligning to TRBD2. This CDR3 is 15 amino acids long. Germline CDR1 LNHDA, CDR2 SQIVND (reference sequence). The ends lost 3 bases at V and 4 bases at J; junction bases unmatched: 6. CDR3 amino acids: CASSIPGLGSDTQYF. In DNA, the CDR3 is TGTGCCAGTAGTATCCCGGGACTAGGCTCAGATACGCAGTATTTT.

The CDR3 DNA follows: TGTGCCAGTATGGCCGGGACAGCACTTAATTCACCCCTCCACTTT. It yields the protein CASMAGTALNSPLHF. This rearrangement joins TRBV19 to TRBJ1-6; 7 bases are shared with TRBD1. The CDR3 is 15 residues long. Losses at the gene ends were 7 bases for V and 6 bases for J; bases not matched to a gene: 9. The germline V gene encodes CDR1 LNHDA and CDR2 SQIVND (reference sequence).

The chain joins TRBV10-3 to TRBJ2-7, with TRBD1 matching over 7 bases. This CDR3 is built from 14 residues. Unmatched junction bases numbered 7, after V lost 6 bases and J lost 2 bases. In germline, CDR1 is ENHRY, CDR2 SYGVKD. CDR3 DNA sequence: TGTGCCATCAGAGATACCGGGACAGCCTACGAGCAGTACTTC. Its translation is CAIRDTGTAYEQYF.

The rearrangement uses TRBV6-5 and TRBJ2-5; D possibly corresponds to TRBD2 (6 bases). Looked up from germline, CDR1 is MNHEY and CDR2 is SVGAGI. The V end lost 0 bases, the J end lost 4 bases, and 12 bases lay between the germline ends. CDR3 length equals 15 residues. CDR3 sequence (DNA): TGTGCCAGCAGTTACTCGGCGGGAAATCGAGAGACCCAGTACTTC. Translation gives CASSYSAGNRETQYF.

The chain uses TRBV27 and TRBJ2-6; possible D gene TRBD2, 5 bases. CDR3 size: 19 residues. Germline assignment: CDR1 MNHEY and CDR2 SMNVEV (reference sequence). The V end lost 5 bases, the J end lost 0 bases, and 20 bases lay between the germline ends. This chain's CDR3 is CASSIQRAPISSGANVLTF. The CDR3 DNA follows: TGTGCCAGCAGTATCCAGAGGGCACCCATAAGCTCTGGGGCCAACGTCCTGACTTTC.

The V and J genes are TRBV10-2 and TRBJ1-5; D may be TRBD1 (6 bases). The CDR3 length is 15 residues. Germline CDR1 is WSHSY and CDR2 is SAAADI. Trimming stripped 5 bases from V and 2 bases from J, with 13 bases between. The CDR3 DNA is TGCGCCAGCAGTACCGGGGGGGCTGGCAATCAGCCCCAGCATTTT. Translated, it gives CASSTGGAGNQPQHF.

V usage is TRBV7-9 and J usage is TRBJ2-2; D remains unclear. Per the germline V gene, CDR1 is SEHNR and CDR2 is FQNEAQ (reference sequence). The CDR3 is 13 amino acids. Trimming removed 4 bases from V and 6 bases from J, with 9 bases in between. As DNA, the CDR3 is TGTGCCAGCAGCTCAATATCGCCCGGGGAGCTGTTTTTT. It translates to CASSSISPGELFF.

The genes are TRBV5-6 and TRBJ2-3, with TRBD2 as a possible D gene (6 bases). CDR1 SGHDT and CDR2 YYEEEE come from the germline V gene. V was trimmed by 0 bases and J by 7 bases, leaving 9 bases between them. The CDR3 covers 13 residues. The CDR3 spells CASSLGGLNTQYF. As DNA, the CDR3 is TGTGCCAGCAGCTTGGGAGGACTAAATACGCAGTATTTT.

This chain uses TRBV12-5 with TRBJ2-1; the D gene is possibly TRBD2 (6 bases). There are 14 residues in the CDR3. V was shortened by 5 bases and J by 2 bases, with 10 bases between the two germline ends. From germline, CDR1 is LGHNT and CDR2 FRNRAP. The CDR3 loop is CASGPGLTYNEQFF. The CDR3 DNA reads TGTGCTAGTGGTCCGGGACTGACCTACAATGAGCAGTTCTTC.

CDR3 region: CASSYPRGSSYEQYF. Written as DNA, the CDR3 is TGTGCCAGCAGTTACCCCCGGGGCAGCTCCTACGAGCAGTACTTC. The rearrangement links TRBV28 to TRBJ2-5; D possibly uses TRBD1 or TRBD2 (5 bases each). The DNA end is more similar to TRBJ2-7, so the J call may be wrong. The CDR3 runs 15 residues. The germline V gene encodes CDR1 MDHEN and CDR2 SYDVKM.

The CDR3 loop is CATSREPLVDLIYNEQFF. DNA for the CDR3: TGTGCCACCAGCAGAGAGCCACTAGTGGATCTTATTTACAATGAGCAGTTCTTC. The rearrangement joins TRBV15 to TRBJ2-1, with D possibly being TRBD2 (5 bases). Germline values: CDR1 LNHNV, CDR2 YYDKDF (reference sequence). The V and J ends lost 0 bases and 4 bases respectively, with 19 bases between them. The CDR3 has 18 residues.

CDR3 sequence (DNA): TGTGCCAGTAGTTTCAGACAGGGCAATCAGCCCCAGCATTTT. It translates to CASSFRQGNQPQHF. This chain joins TRBV19 and TRBJ1-5, with a tentative D call TRBD1 (6 bases). In germline, CDR1 is LNHDA, CDR2 SQIVND (reference sequence). CDR3 size: 14 residues. The ends were cut back, 5 bases at V and 2 bases at J, with 10 bases in the middle.

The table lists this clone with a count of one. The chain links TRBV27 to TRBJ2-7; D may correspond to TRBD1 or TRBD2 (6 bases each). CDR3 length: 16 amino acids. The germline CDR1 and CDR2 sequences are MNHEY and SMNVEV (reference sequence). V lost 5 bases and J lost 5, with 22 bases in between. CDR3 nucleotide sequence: TGTGCCAGCAGTCCCAGTCGAGGGGGGCGCGTTGACGAGCAGTACTTC. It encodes CASSPSRGGRVDEQYF.

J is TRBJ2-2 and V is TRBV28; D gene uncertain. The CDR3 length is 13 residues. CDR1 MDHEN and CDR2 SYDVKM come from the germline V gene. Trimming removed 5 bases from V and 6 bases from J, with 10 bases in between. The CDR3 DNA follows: TGTGCCAGCAGTATGATAGGACCCGGGGAGCTGTTTTTT. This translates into CASSMIGPGELFF.